The rows below give T cell receptor beta chains drawn from one sample of a study of CD8 T cells in ankylosing spondylitis. A single record per CDR3 protein comes from TCRdb applying MiXCR to the 5' RACE reads. Of 200,000 to 250,000 distinct CDR3 sequences in the sample, about 7.3% were seen once. Sequencing was carried out using blood, either unsorted or a sorted T cell fraction (not recorded which). Source of these receptors: a male donor with ankylosing spondylitis. Each CDR3 is given with its conserved first and last residue. The D gene is left open where the match is weak. Clone size, where shown, is once, few, many, or a class for clones that have expanded.

d_call	j_call	v_call	clone_size	cdr3_nt	cdr3_aa
NA	TRBJ2-7	TRBV7-2	NA	TGTGCCAGCAGCTTCGACGGGAGCAACGAGCAGTACTTC	CASSFDGSNEQYF
TRBD2	TRBJ2-7	TRBV11-1	many	TGTGCCAGCAGCTTAGACGGCCTAGCGGGGGTCACGATCTACGAGCAGTACTTC	CASSLDGLAGVTIYEQYF
TRBD1	TRBJ2-7	TRBV29-1	many	TGCAGCGTTTCAGGGGGATCCTACGAGCAGTACTTC	CSVSGGSYEQYF
NA	TRBJ1-6	TRBV9	many	TGTGCCAGCAGCGTAGCTGGAGTGAGGGGGTCACCCCTCCACTTT	CASSVAGVRGSPLHF
NA	TRBJ2-7	TRBV5-1	NA	TGCGCCAGCAGCTTGGGACTCTCTTTGTACTTC	CASSLGLSLYF
NA	TRBJ2-1	TRBV29-1	many	TGCAGCGTCCGAGGAGCTTTCTTC	CSVRGAFF
NA	TRBJ1-1	TRBV2	NA	TGTGCCAGCAGATCTAGGACCGACGTCACTGAAGCTTTCTTT	CASRSRTDVTEAFF
TRBD2	TRBJ2-7	TRBV10-3	NA	TGTGCCATCAGTGAGTCCTTCATGACTAGCGCGAGCTACGAGCAGTACTTC	CAISESFMTSASYEQYF
NA	TRBJ1-4	TRBV7-6	NA	TGTGCCAGCAGCCCCGACAGGCGTAATGAAAAACTGTTTTTT	CASSPDRRNEKLFF
NA	TRBJ2-7	TRBV29-1	few	TGCAGCGTTGAAGATGGTACAGGGTGGATCAACGAGCAGTACTTC	CSVEDGTGWINEQYF
TRBD1	TRBJ1-5	TRBV15	many	TGTGCCACCAGCGCAGGGGGCCATCAGCCCCAGCATTTT	CATSAGGHQPQHF
NA	TRBJ2-3	TRBV9	many	TGTGCCAGCAGCGGGCCCACGGAGGGAAGCACAGATACGCAGTATTTT	CASSGPTEGSTDTQYF
TRBD2	TRBJ2-5	TRBV6-1	many	TGTGCCAGCAGCCTCGGACTAGCCGAACAAGAGACCCAGTACTTC	CASSLGLAEQETQYF
TRBD2	TRBJ2-7	TRBV15	few	TGTGCCACCAGCAATCGGGCTAGCGGGAGATACGAGCAGTACTTC	CATSNRASGRYEQYF
NA	TRBJ2-1	TRBV14	few	TGTGCCAGCAGCCCCAGCTTCAATGAGCAGTTCTTC	CASSPSFNEQFF
NA	TRBJ2-7	TRBV7-8	many	TGTGCCAGCAGCTTAGCGAGGGACGGTAGCTCCTACGAGCAGTACTTC	CASSLARDGSSYEQYF
NA	TRBJ2-7	TRBV29-1	NA	TGCAGCGTTGAAGAGAATGGGTGGGACGAGCAGTACTTC	CSVEENGWDEQYF
NA	TRBJ2-1	TRBV7-8	many	TGTGCCAGCAGCTTAGAGAGTTCCTACAATGAGCAGTTCTTC	CASSLESSYNEQFF
TRBD1	TRBJ1-5	TRBV2	many	TGTGCCAGCAGGACCCAGGGGGTTCGGCAGCCCCAGCATTTT	CASRTQGVRQPQHF
NA	TRBJ1-1	TRBV6-5	many	TGTGCCAGCAGTTACACTGATCCGGGGTCGGGGGCTTTCTTT	CASSYTDPGSGAFF
NA	TRBJ2-5	TRBV3-1	many	TGTGCCAGCAGCCAGCCCGGGAGATACCAAGAGACCCAGTACTTC	CASSQPGRYQETQYF
NA	TRBJ1-2	TRBV12-3/TRBV12-4	NA	TGTGCCAGCAGTTTAGGCCAGGAGGAGTTTCTCTATGGCTACACCTTC	CASSLGQEEFLYGYTF
TRBD2	TRBJ2-5	TRBV20-1	many	TGCAGTGCTAGAGTTGCGGGAGGGCCGGGAGAGACCCAGTACTTC	CSARVAGGPGETQYF
NA	TRBJ1-1	TRBV10-3	once	TGTGCCATCAATGGGAACATGAACACTGAAGCTTTCTTT	CAINGNMNTEAFF
NA	TRBJ1-2	TRBV15	many	TGTGCCACCAGCAGGGGTCAAAAACAGAGTCCTAACTATGGCTACACCTTC	CATSRGQKQSPNYGYTF
TRBD1	TRBJ1-5	TRBV27	many	TGTGCCAGCAGTTTATCGGGACAGGTCAATCAGCCCCAGCATTTT	CASSLSGQVNQPQHF
NA	TRBJ2-2	TRBV11-2	NA	TGTGCCAGCAGCCCGCTCTTTGGGTGGGGCACCGGGGAGCTGTTTTTT	CASSPLFGWGTGELFF
NA	TRBJ2-3	TRBV7-9	many	TGTGCCAGCAGAAGAGGCGTTGGCACAGATACGCAGTATTTT	CASRRGVGTDTQYF
NA	TRBJ2-7	TRBV7-6	many	TGTGCCAGCAGCCCCCGGGGCAGCATTTATTCCTACGAGCAGTACTTC	CASSPRGSIYSYEQYF
NA	TRBJ2-5	TRBV4-2	many	TGTGCCAGCAGCCAAAGGTGGGCCGTCGAATTGGGGGAGACCCAGTACTTC	CASSQRWAVELGETQYF
TRBD2	TRBJ2-1	TRBV4-2	many	TGTGCCAGCACCCCCTCCGGACTAGCGGATTACAATGAGCAGTTCTTC	CASTPSGLADYNEQFF
NA	TRBJ2-1	TRBV7-9	many	TGTGCCAGCAGCCCCCTGGGGCGGGAATCCTACAATGAGCAGTTCTTC	CASSPLGRESYNEQFF